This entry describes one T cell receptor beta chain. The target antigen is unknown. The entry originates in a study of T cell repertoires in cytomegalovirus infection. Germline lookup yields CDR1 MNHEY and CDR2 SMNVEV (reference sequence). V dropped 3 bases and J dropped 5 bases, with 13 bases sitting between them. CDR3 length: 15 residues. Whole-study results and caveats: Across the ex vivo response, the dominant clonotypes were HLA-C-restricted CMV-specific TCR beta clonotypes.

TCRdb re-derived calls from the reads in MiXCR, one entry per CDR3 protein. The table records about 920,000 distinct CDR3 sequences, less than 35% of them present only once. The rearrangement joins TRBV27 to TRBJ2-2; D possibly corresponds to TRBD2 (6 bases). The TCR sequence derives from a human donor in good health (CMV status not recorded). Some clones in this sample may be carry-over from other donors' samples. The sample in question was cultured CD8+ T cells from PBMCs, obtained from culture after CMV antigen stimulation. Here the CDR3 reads CASSLTPGRTGELFF. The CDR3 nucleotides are TGTGCCAGCAGTTTGACCCCGGGGAGGACCGGGGAGCTGTTTTTT.